This TCR beta chain was sequenced in a study of CD8 T cells in Susac syndrome. Negative isolation yielded the CD8+ and CD4+ T cells, while FACS enriched the TEMRA cells. Trimming took 3 bases from V and 8 from J, leaving 14 bases between them. The CDR3 extends over 13 amino acids. Germline CDR1 reads SGHNT; CDR2 reads YYREEE (reference sequence). The RNA input was about 0.5 to 1 ug, and it was reverse transcribed with random hexamers. Amplification of TCR beta CDR3 spanned 54 Vbeta and 13 Jbeta via immunoSEQ multiplex PCR. TCRdb passed the immunoSEQ multiplex PCR reads through MiXCR, listing each CDR3 protein once. The profile shows approximately 70,000 distinct CDR3 sequences, 96% of them singletons.

The TCR was taken from a human donor with multiple sclerosis. The V gene is TRBV5-4, the J gene TRBJ1-2; no reliable D call. Sequences were obtained from CD4+ T cells from PBMCs. CDR3: CASSWVSRGGYTF. The DNA of the CDR3 is TGTGCCAGCAGCTGGGTCTCCAGAGGAGGCTACACCTTC.